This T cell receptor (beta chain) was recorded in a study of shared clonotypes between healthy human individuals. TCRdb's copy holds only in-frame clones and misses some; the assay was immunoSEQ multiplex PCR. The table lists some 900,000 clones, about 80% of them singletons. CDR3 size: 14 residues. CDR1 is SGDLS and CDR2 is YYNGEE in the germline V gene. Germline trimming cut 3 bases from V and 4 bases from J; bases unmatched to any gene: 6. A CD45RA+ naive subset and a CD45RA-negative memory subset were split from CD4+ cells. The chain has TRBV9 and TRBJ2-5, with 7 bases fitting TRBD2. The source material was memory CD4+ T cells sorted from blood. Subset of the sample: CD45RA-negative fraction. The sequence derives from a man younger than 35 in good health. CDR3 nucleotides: TGTGCCAGCAGCGACCCTCGCGGGGGAGAGACCCAGTACTTC. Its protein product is CASSDPRGGETQYF.